These T cell receptor beta chains were read from a single sample in a study of cytomegalovirus exposure and HLA in healthy donors. TCRdb keeps only in-frame clones here, not all; method: immunoSEQ multiplex PCR. This table holds over 150,000 clones, 78% found once. Sample: PBMCs. These receptors all stem from a woman aged 45-59 years in good health and CMV-seropositive. CDR3s include the opening cysteine and the closing phenylalanine or tryptophan. A D gene is named only where the DNA matches it firmly. Clone size appears in some rows only: once, few, many, or a class for an expanded clone.

j_call d_call v_call clone_size cdr3_aa cdr3_nt
TRBJ1-2 - TRBV5-8 - CASSPRTVTGYTF TGTGCCAGCAGCCCCCGAACAGTCACCGGCTACACCTTC
TRBJ1-4 - TRBV15 - CATSRDEGEKLFF TGTGCCACCAGCAGAGATGAGGGTGAAAAACTGTTTTTT
TRBJ1-2 - TRBV20-1 - CSARESGYTF TGCAGTGCTAGAGAGAGTGGCTACACCTTC
TRBJ1-2 - TRBV6-1 - CASREGRNYGYTF TGTGCCAGCAGGGAGGGGAGGAACTATGGCTACACCTTC
TRBJ2-5 - TRBV5-4 once CASSSDPEGRETQYF TGTGCCAGCTCATCCGACCCTGAAGGGAGAGAGACCCAGTACTTC
TRBJ1-4 TRBD1 TRBV4-1 many CASSQGDRVAEKLFF TGCGCCAGCAGCCAAGGGGACAGGGTTGCTGAAAAACTGTTTTTT
TRBJ1-4 TRBD1 TRBV28 few CASSLSGTGGEKLFF TGTGCCAGCAGCCTATCCGGGACAGGGGGTGAAAAACTGTTTTTT
TRBJ2-7 TRBD1 TRBV5-4 - CASSLGSDRTVVEQYF TGTGCCAGCAGCTTGGGGTCGGACAGGACGGTGGTGGAGCAGTACTTC
TRBJ2-1 - TRBV9 few CASSVRGLGGPDNEQFF TGTGCCAGCAGCGTAAGGGGGTTGGGGGGGCCGGACAATGAGCAGTTCTTC
TRBJ2-7 - TRBV5-1 - CASSLGDTVTYEQYF TGCGCCAGCAGCTTGGGGGACACGGTCACCTACGAGCAGTACTTC
TRBJ1-1 - TRBV28 once CASSFNFWSTEAFF TGTGCCAGCAGTTTTAATTTTTGGAGTACTGAAGCTTTCTTT
TRBJ2-7 TRBD1 TRBV2 - CASSDGTGLYEQYF TGTGCCAGCAGTGACGGGACAGGACTCTACGAGCAGTACTTC
TRBJ2-7 - TRBV7-2 - CASSSRPLLGGQYF TGTGCCAGCAGCTCACGACCCTTACTGGGGGGGCAGTACTTC
TRBJ2-1 - TRBV30 - CAWGLTADEQFF TGTGCCTGGGGTTTAACTGCGGATGAGCAGTTCTTC
TRBJ1-2 TRBD1 TRBV14 - CASSQALLGTGTYYGYTF TGTGCCAGCAGCCAAGCCCTACTGGGGACAGGGACTTACTATGGCTACACCTTC
TRBJ2-3 TRBD2 TRBV7-2 - CASSRQAGDTDTQYF TGTGCCAGCAGCCGTCAAGCGGGAGACACAGATACGCAGTATTTT
TRBJ2-5 TRBD2 TRBV7-2 - CASSLASTSGQETQYF TGTGCCAGCAGCTTAGCCTCGACTAGCGGCCAAGAGACCCAGTACTTC
TRBJ2-6 TRBD1 TRBV30 once CARSGQGRPGANGLTF TGTGCCAGATCGGGACAGGGAAGGCCTGGGGCCAACGGCCTGACTTTC
TRBJ2-2 TRBD2 TRBV2 - CASIPAGSSGELFF TGTGCCAGCATCCCAGCGGGGAGCTCCGGGGAGCTGTTTTTT
TRBJ1-1 TRBD1 TRBV30 - CASRAGGAPFLFGSSFF TGTGCCTCCAGGGCAGGGGGCGCACCCTTCCTTTTTGGGAGTTCTTTCTTT
TRBJ1-1 - TRBV7-3 - CASSTRGGVNTEAFF TGTGCCAGCAGCACCCGAGGCGGGGTGAACACTGAAGCTTTCTTT
TRBJ1-1 TRBD1 TRBV27 once CASSKQGAEAFF TGTGCCAGCAGTAAACAGGGGGCTGAAGCTTTCTTT